The 8 T cell receptor beta chains below all came from one sample that was sequenced in a study of T cells in Graves' hyperthyroidism and ophthalmopathy. The source material, RNA transcripts, was used to amplify TCR beta CDR3 regions. The HTBI primer set served for first-round RT-PCR of the TCR CDR3. TCRdb itself ran the multiplex PCR reads through MiXCR, one entry per CDR3 protein. The sample has around 190,000 distinct CDR3 sequences; 15% to 20% are singletons. Sequencing used blood. The receptors stem from a woman between 45 and 60 years old with Graves' hyperthyroidism.

The rearrangement joins TRBV5-6 to TRBJ2-4; D is possibly TRBD2 (5 bases). This CDR3 is built from 15 residues. V was trimmed by 6 bases and J by 0 bases, leaving 13 bases between them. The germline gives CDR1 SGHDT, CDR2 YYEEEE. In DNA, the CDR3 is TGTGCCAGCACCCGGAGGCTGCTAGCCAAAAACATTCAGTACTTC. Its translation: CASTRRLLAKNIQYF.

The chain has TRBV5-6 and TRBJ1-6, with 7 bases that match TRBD1. Germline V gene data show CDR1 as SGHDT and CDR2 as YYEEEE. V lost 4 bases to trimming and J lost 7 bases; unmatched junction nucleotides: 8. This CDR3 is built from 15 residues. CDR3 sequence (DNA): TGTGCCAGCAGCCGACCCGGGACAGTGAATTCACCCCTCCACTTT. Residues: CASSRPGTVNSPLHF.

This clonotype is a singleton in its sample. The V and J genes are TRBV6-2 or TRBV6-3 and TRBJ1-2; no firm D call. Germline V gene data show CDR1 as MNHEY and CDR2 as SVGEGT. V lost 6 bases, J lost 8 bases, and 13 bases lay in between. The CDR3 sequence is 12 residues long. This CDR3 reads CASRSPGVGYTF. The CDR3 DNA is TGTGCCAGCAGATCTCCTGGGGTAGGCTACACCTTC.

This clonotype has a count of ten or more. CDR3 sequence (DNA): TGTGCCAGCAGCCAGGCCAGTTACTACACCTTC. The encoded protein is CASSQASYYTF. The chain recombines TRBV14 with TRBJ1-2; D call uncertain. Germline lookup yields CDR1 SGHDN and CDR2 FVKESK. Deletions cut 3 bases from V and 10 bases from J, with 9 bases between. The CDR3 consists of 11 residues.

There are many counts of this clonotype. This CDR3 reads CSANARLAGFGDTQYF. CDR3 DNA: TGCAGTGCTAATGCCCGACTAGCGGGGTTCGGGGATACGCAGTATTTT. The chain joins TRBV20-1 to TRBJ2-3; 11 positions match TRBD2. J lost 6 bases, V lost 4 bases, and 12 bases had no gene match. This CDR3 comprises 16 residues. CDR1 is DFQATT and CDR2 is SNEGSKA in the germline V gene (reference sequence).

The rearrangement links TRBV7-3 to TRBJ2-5, with D uncertain. CDR1 and CDR2 (germline): SGHTA, FQGTGA. Trimming pared 2 bases from V and 5 bases from J, leaving 12 bases between. The CDR3 has 14 amino acids. The CDR3 is CASSLGPQSETQYF. DNA for the CDR3: TGTGCCAGCAGCTTAGGACCCCAATCCGAGACCCAGTACTTC.

This clonotype was detected ten times or more. The chain links TRBV5-5 to TRBJ2-3; D gene unclear. This CDR3 contains 10 residues. The V end was cut by 4 bases, the J end by 7 bases, with 4 bases between. From germline, CDR1 is SGHKS and CDR2 YYEKEE (reference sequence). The CDR3 sequence is CASSQNTQYF. CDR3 in DNA: TGTGCCAGCAGCCAAAATACGCAGTATTTT.

This clonotype was detected many times. This chain connects TRBV2 to TRBJ2-1; D is possibly TRBD1 (6 bases). Deletions cut 8 bases from V and 4 bases from J, with 15 bases between. CDR1 is SNHLY and CDR2 is FYNNEI in the germline V gene. The CDR3 consists of 14 residues. The CDR3 sequence is CASRVQGRYNEQFF. CDR3 nucleotide sequence: TGTGCCAGCCGAGTTCAGGGGCGGTACAATGAGCAGTTCTTC.